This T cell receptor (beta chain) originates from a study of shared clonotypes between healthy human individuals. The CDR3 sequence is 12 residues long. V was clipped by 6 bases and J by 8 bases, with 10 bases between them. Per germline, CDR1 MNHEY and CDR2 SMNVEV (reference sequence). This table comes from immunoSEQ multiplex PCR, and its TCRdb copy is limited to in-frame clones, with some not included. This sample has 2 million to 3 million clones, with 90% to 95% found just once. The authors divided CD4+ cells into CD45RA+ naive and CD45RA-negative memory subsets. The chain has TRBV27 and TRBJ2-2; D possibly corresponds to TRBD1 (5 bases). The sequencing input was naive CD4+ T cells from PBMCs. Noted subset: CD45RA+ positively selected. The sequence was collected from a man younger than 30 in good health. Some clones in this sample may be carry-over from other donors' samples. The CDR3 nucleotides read TGTGCCAGCAGGGGGCTCGTAGGGGAGCTGTTTTTT. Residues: CASRGLVGELFF.